These 4 T cell receptor beta chains share one sample of origin, sequenced in a study of blood T cells in healthy people across ages. A second PCR of about 7 to 11 cycles used a sample-barcoded 5' primer and a J-beta primer mix. TCRdb reprocessed the 5' RACE reads via MiXCR and lists one record per CDR3 protein. The data hold about 830,000 distinct CDR3 sequences, with approximately 67% observed a single time. Sequencing was performed on blood. The receptors were sampled from a man younger than 40 in good health.

This chain uses TRBV2 with TRBJ2-6; possible D gene TRBD1, 6 bases. Germline V CDR1 and CDR2: SNHLY, FYNNEI. Trimming removed 10 bases from V and 0 bases from J, with 16 bases in between. This CDR3 is built from 16 residues. The DNA of the CDR3 is TGTGCCACCCTTACAGGGTCAAGCTCTGGGGCCAACGTCCTGACTTTC. Residues: CATLTGSSSGANVLTF.

The chain employs TRBV20-1 and TRBJ1-6; D ambiguous. CDR3 length equals 14 residues. The V gene's germline CDR1 is DFQATT and CDR2 SNEGSKA (reference sequence). V was trimmed by 1 base and J by 5 bases, leaving 9 bases between them. The chain's CDR3 is CSARVGNNNSPLHF. CDR3 coding DNA: TGCAGTGCTAGAGTTGGGAACAATAATTCACCCCTCCACTTT.

V and J are TRBV7-9 and TRBJ2-1, with TRBD1 matching 10 bases. The J segment lost 7 bases and the V segment lost 4 bases, leaving 7 bases of the junction unmatched. The CDR3 runs 15 residues. The germline V gene encodes CDR1 SEHNR and CDR2 FQNEAQ (reference sequence). CDR3 coding DNA: TGTGCCAGCAGCTCCGGGACAGGGGTTTCAAATGAGCAGTTCTTC. This sequence encodes CASSSGTGVSNEQFF.

V gene TRBV3-1 combines with J gene TRBJ2-5; 7 positions match TRBD1. Matching the DNA end better, TRBJ2-7 makes the J call doubtful. The CDR3 is 14 residues long. Germline V gene lookup returns CDR1 LGHDT and CDR2 YNNKEL (reference sequence). CDR3 region: CASSLGDSEHEQYF. The CDR3 DNA sequence: TGTGCCAGCAGCCTAGGGGACAGCGAACACGAGCAGTACTTC.